This paragraph reports one TCR beta chain. This entry belongs to a study of cytomegalovirus exposure and HLA in healthy donors. PCR used 60 Vbeta primers and 13 Jbeta primers. Libraries were prepared by immunoSEQ multiplex PCR; TCRdb keeps only in-frame clonotypes and omits some of them. Among approximately 140,000 clones listed, around 72% were seen once. The receptor was isolated from a human donor in good health. Sequences were obtained from PBMCs.

The DNA for the CDR3 is TGTGCCAGCAGCTTGGCTGGCGGGAGGGCCCAAGAGACCCAGTACTTC. The encoded protein is CASSLAGGRAQETQYF. J is TRBJ2-5 and V is TRBV5-4, with TRBD2 matching over 9 bases. The CDR3 consists of 16 residues. V lost 0 bases to trimming and J lost 1 base; unmatched junction nucleotides: 4. Looked up from germline, CDR1 is SGHNT and CDR2 is YYREEE (reference sequence).